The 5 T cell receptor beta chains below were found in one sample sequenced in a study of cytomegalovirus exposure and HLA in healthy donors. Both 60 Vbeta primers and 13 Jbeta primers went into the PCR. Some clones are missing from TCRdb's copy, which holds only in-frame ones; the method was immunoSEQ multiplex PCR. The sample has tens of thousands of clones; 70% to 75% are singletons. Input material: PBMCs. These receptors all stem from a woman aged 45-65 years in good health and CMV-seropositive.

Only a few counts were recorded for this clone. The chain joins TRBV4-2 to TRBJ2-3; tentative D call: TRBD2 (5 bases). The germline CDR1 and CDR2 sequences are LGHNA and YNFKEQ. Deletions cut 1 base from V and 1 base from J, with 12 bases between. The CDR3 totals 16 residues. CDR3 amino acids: CASSQALAGGTDTQYF. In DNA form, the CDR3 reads TGTGCCAGCAGCCAAGCTCTAGCAGGCGGCACAGATACGCAGTATTTT.

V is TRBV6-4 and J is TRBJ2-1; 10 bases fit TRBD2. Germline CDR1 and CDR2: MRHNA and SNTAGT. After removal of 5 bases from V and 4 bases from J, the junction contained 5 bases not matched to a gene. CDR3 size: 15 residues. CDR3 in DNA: TGTGCCAGCAGTCCCGGGACTAGCGAATACAATGAGCAGTTCTTC. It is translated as CASSPGTSEYNEQFF.

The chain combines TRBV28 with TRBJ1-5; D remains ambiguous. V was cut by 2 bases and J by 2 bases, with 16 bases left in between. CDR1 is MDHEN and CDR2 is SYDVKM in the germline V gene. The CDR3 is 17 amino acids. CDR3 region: CASSLPGEEARNQPQHF. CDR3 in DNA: TGTGCCAGCAGTTTACCCGGCGAGGAGGCTCGCAATCAGCCCCAGCATTTT.

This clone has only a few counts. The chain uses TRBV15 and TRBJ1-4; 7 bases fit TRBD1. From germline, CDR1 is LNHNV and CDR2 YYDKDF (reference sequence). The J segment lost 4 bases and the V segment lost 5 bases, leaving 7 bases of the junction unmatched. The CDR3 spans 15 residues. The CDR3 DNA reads TGTGCCACCAGCCGTTCCGGGGACAGTAATGAAAAACTGTTTTTT. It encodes CATSRSGDSNEKLFF.

The CDR3 loop is CASTQGGINYGYTF. CDR3 DNA: TGTGCCAGCACCCAGGGTGGGATAAACTATGGCTACACCTTC. The chain recombines TRBV6-6 with TRBJ1-2, with D possibly matching TRBD1 (5 bases). Germline CDR1 and CDR2: MNHNY and SVGAGI (reference sequence). Trimming took 7 bases from V and 2 from J, leaving 14 bases between them. The CDR3 runs 14 residues.